The 13 T cell receptor beta chains below were found in one sample sequenced in a study of T cell repertoires in cytomegalovirus infection (dated by TCRdb to between 2018 and 2020). TCRdb shows the sequencer as Illumina HiSeq 1500. The public sequencing data were trimmed at Q25 with fastp and processed into clonotypes with MiXCR by TCRdb, which kept only in-frame beta chains. One record per CDR3 amino acid sequence lists the most common genes and DNA. Recorded for this sample are some 320,000 distinct CDR3 sequences; about 27% of them occurred a single time. The leading ten clones occupy about 20% of the sample. Their antigens remain unidentified. The sample's treatment or condition label, decoded: in vitro stimulation with specific CMV peptide epitopes to enrich CMV-specific T cells. This specimen consisted of cultured PBMCs, obtained from culture after CMV antigen stimulation. The receptors originated from a human donor in good health (CMV status not recorded). Some clones in this sample may be carry-over from other donors' samples.

This clonotype has ten or more counts. This chain links TRBV5-4 with TRBJ2-1; 7 nucleotides line up with TRBD2. After removal of 2 bases from V and 3 bases from J, the junction contained 5 bases not matched to a gene. The CDR3 sequence is 15 residues long. Germline V gene lookup returns CDR1 SGHNT and CDR2 YYREEE (reference sequence). CDR3 amino acids: CASSLSGAIYNEQFF. DNA for the CDR3: TGTGCCAGCAGCTTAAGCGGGGCCATCTACAATGAGCAGTTCTTC.

J is TRBJ2-7 and V is TRBV12-5; D is possibly TRBD1 or TRBD2 (6 bases each). The V gene's germline CDR1 is LGHNT and CDR2 FRNRAP. V dropped 0 bases and J dropped 4 bases, with 13 bases sitting between them. The CDR3 contains 15 residues. The CDR3 DNA follows: TGTGCTAGTGGTTTGGTAACCGGGGGCGGTTACGAGCAGTACTTC. Translation: CASGLVTGGGYEQYF.

The chain recombines TRBV5-1 with TRBJ2-7, with TRBD2 identical over 8 bases. The CDR3 covers 15 residues. Looked up from germline, CDR1 is SGHRS and CDR2 is YFSETQ. J lost 5 bases, V lost 0 bases, and 7 bases had no gene match. The CDR3 loop is CASSLGGTRGDEQYF. For the CDR3, the DNA is TGCGCCAGCAGCTTGGGGGGGACTAGAGGCGACGAGCAGTACTTC.

This clonotype came up a few times. This chain joins TRBV6-5 and TRBJ2-7, with 7 bases matching TRBD1. Trimming at V came to 0 bases and at J to 2 bases, leaving 1 base not matched to a gene. The length of the CDR3 is 14 residues. Germline CDR1 and CDR2: MNHEY and SVGAGI. The CDR3 coding sequence is TGTGCCAGCAGTTACTCCGGGACAGCCTACGAGCAGTACTTC. It specifies CASSYSGTAYEQYF.

J is TRBJ2-1 and V is TRBV3-1; 8 bases are shared with TRBD2. CDR3 length: 16 amino acids. J was trimmed by 8 bases and V by 4 bases; bases with no gene match: 13. Germline CDR1 and CDR2: LGHDT and YNNKEL (reference sequence). The CDR3 DNA is TGTGCCAGCAGCCTTACCTATAGCGGGGAGTCCGATGAGCAGTTCTTC. As protein: CASSLTYSGESDEQFF.

The chain's CDR3 is CASSIRGYNEQFF. The CDR3 DNA reads TGTGCCAGTAGTATTCGCGGCTACAATGAGCAGTTCTTC. This chain links TRBV19 with TRBJ2-1; D remains unclear. Trimming took off 3 bases at V and 3 bases at J, with 6 bases between the two ends. This CDR3 region has 13 residues. Germline values: CDR1 LNHDA, CDR2 SQIVND (reference sequence).

The chain combines TRBV12-3 or TRBV12-4 with TRBJ2-7, with D possibly being TRBD1 (6 bases). The CDR3 spans 14 residues. V gave up 7 bases and J gave up 5 bases, with 18 bases separating them. The CDR3, as DNA: TGTGCCAGCAAACTCGGGCAGGGGAATAACGAGCAGTACTTC. As protein: CASKLGQGNNEQYF.

This clonotype has only a few counts. The chain carries TRBV6-1 and TRBJ1-4; D may be TRBD1 (6 bases). Germline V gene sequence: CDR1 MNHNS, CDR2 SASEGT. V was shortened by 6 bases and J by 0 bases, with 14 bases between the two germline ends. The CDR3 has 16 residues. The CDR3 is CASSRTGRATNEKLFF. The CDR3 region has the DNA TGTGCCAGCAGCAGAACAGGGAGGGCAACTAATGAAAAACTGTTTTTT.

This clonotype was found a few times. J is TRBJ2-7 and V is TRBV13; TRBD2 matches 11 bases. V dropped 0 bases and J dropped 6; count of bases not matched to a gene: 4. Germline CDR1 is PRHDT and CDR2 is FYEKMQ (reference sequence). The CDR3 is 15 amino acids. CDR3 region: CASSLGGLAGREQYF. Here the CDR3 DNA reads TGTGCCAGCAGCTTAGGAGGACTAGCGGGTCGCGAGCAGTACTTC.

Remarks on this clonotype: One end of the junction varies from germline; a read error may be responsible. The chain couples TRBV7-6 to TRBJ1-2; D is unresolved. CDR3 length equals 15 residues. The germline V gene encodes CDR1 SGHVS and CDR2 FNYEAQ. This CDR3 is CASSHGSRYNYGYTF. The CDR3, as DNA: TGTGCTAGCAGCCACGGATCAAGATATAACTATGGCTACACCTTC.

A few counts support this clonotype. The chain couples TRBV6-5 to TRBJ1-2, with 11 bases identical to TRBD1. The germline CDR1 and CDR2 sequences are MNHEY and SVGAGI. V lost 6 bases to trimming and J lost 2 bases; unmatched junction nucleotides: 5. The CDR3 contains 15 residues. CDR3 nucleotide sequence: TGTGCCAGCAGACGGACAGGGGGCGCAAACTATGGCTACACCTTC. The encoded protein is CASRRTGGANYGYTF.

In this sample, this clonotype turned up once. The chain is built from TRBV28 and TRBJ2-5, with 7 bases fitting TRBD1. Germline CDR1 is MDHEN and CDR2 is SYDVKM. CDR3 length: 15 residues. J gave up 7 bases and V 2 bases, and 10 bases lay outside the gene matches. Here the CDR3 reads CASSLGTGVVGTQYF. CDR3 DNA: TGTGCCAGCAGTTTAGGAACAGGGGTCGTGGGGACCCAGTACTTC.

This clonotype was counted once. This sequence joins TRBV28 and TRBJ2-5; tentatively, D is TRBD1 (6 bases). V was cut by 6 bases and J by 5 bases, with 13 bases left in between. The length of the CDR3 is 13 residues. CDR1 and CDR2 from the germline V gene are MDHEN and SYDVKM. Here the CDR3 reads CASSRGRTETQYF. CDR3 DNA: TGTGCCAGCAGCAGGGGAAGAACGGAGACCCAGTACTTC. Filled out from reference TRBV28 and TRBJ2-5, the complete variable domain reads DVKVTQSSRYLVKRTGEKVFLECVQDMDHENMFWYRQDPGLGLRLIYFSYDVKMKEKGDIPEGYSVSREKKERFSLILESASTNQTSMYLCASSRGRTETQYFGPGTRLLVL.